The 28 T cell receptor beta chains in this list originate from one sample, sequenced in a study of blood T cell repertoires in COVID-19. The repertoire was sequenced with immunoSEQ multiplex PCR; TCRdb's copy has only in-frame clones and lacks some. The repertoire has around 260,000 clones, about 89% of them found once; the top ten carry less than 1%. What was sequenced was peripheral blood. The receptor set was obtained from a woman aged 40 to 50 who had recovered from COVID-19.

This chain connects TRBV30 to TRBJ1-2; 7 bases agree with TRBD1. V was pared by 0 bases and J by 4 bases, with 5 bases of the junction left unmatched. CDR1 is GTSNPN and CDR2 is SVGIG in the germline V gene (reference sequence). This CDR3 has 14 amino acids. The CDR3 sequence: CAWSVLDRAYGYTF. CDR3 coding DNA: TGTGCCTGGAGTGTACTTGACAGGGCCTATGGCTACACCTTC.

This clone has a single count. Other DNA sequences in this sample translate to the same CDR3. J is TRBJ2-1 and V is TRBV19, with TRBD2 matching over 10 bases. With V trimmed by 3 bases and J by 4 bases, 3 bases remained unmatched. The CDR3 contains 15 residues. Germline lookup yields CDR1 LNHDA and CDR2 SQIVND (reference sequence). CDR3 protein: CASSITSGVYNEQFF. The DNA of the CDR3 is TGTGCCAGTAGTATTACTAGCGGGGTATACAATGAGCAGTTCTTC.

The V call is TRBV5-1, the J call TRBJ1-1; 8 bases map to TRBD1. Looked up from germline, CDR1 is SGHRS and CDR2 is YFSETQ. The CDR3 totals 14 residues. The ends lost 4 bases at V and 5 bases at J; junction bases unmatched: 7. CDR3 sequence reads: CASSGRDRWTEAFF. The CDR3 DNA reads as TGCGCCAGCAGCGGACGGGACAGGTGGACTGAAGCTTTCTTT.

J is TRBJ2-7 and V is TRBV2; 8 nucleotides line up with TRBD1. This CDR3 has 17 residues. CDR1 is SNHLY, CDR2 FYNNEI, per germline. V trimming: 0 bases; J trimming: 0 bases; junction bases outside the gene matches: 7. The CDR3 DNA reads TGTGCCAGCAGTGAAGCGCTTGGGACAGGAACCTCCTACGAGCAGTACTTC. This translates into CASSEALGTGTSYEQYF.

The rearrangement uses TRBV6-4 and TRBJ2-7, with a tentative D call TRBD1 (6 bases). V was shortened by 4 bases and J by 0 bases, with 13 bases between the two germline ends. Germline CDR1 reads MRHNA; CDR2 reads SNTAGT. The length of the CDR3 is 15 residues. CDR3 residues: CASSARDTSSYEQYF. CDR3 coding DNA: TGTGCCAGCAGTGCCCGGGACACTAGCTCCTACGAGCAGTACTTC.

The chain is built from TRBV4-1 and TRBJ1-2; D gene uncertain. V was trimmed by 0 bases and J by 1 base, leaving 9 bases between them. In germline, CDR1 is MGHRA, CDR2 YSYEKL. CDR3 length: 15 amino acids. CDR3 nucleotide sequence: TGCGCCAGCAGCCAAGACAGATCCATTAACTATGGCTACACCTTC. This sequence encodes CASSQDRSINYGYTF.

The rearrangement uses TRBV4-1 and TRBJ2-1, with 13 positions matching TRBD2. Trimming took 2 bases from V and 5 from J; bases not matched to a gene: 3. The CDR3 loop spans 16 amino acids. Germline CDR1 MGHRA, CDR2 YSYEKL. The DNA for the CDR3 is TGCGCCAGCAGCCAATTAGGACTAGCGGGAGACAATGAGCAGTTCTTC. This codes for CASSQLGLAGDNEQFF.

This chain links TRBV28 with TRBJ2-5; TRBD2 matches at 10 bases. The CDR3 has 17 residues. The germline V gene encodes CDR1 MDHEN and CDR2 SYDVKM. After removal of 4 bases from V and 5 bases from J, the junction contained 13 bases not matched to a gene. The DNA of the CDR3 is TGTGCCAGCAGTTCCCCCTCCAGCGGGAGGGCCGTCGAGACCCAGTACTTC. Translated: CASSSPSSGRAVETQYF.

The chain carries TRBV27 and TRBJ2-3, with a possible D match to TRBD2 (6 bases). Germline CDR1 MNHEY, CDR2 SMNVEV (reference sequence). The CDR3 length is 16 residues. Trimming removed 2 bases from V and 0 bases from J, with 12 bases in between. For the CDR3, the DNA is TGTGCCAGCAGTTTAAGTAGCGGTCCCAGCACAGATACGCAGTATTTT. Protein sequence: CASSLSSGPSTDTQYF.

V usage is TRBV5-4 and J usage is TRBJ2-2, with 7 bases identical to TRBD2. Germline CDR1 SGHNT, CDR2 YYREEE (reference sequence). With 4 bases clipped from V and 6 bases from J, the junction kept 15 bases outside the gene matches. This CDR3 region has 17 residues. Here the CDR3 DNA reads TGTGCCAGCAGCCCCGCGGGTGCTAGCGGTTTACCCGGGGAGCTGTTTTTT. Translated, it gives CASSPAGASGLPGELFF.

This clone was counted once. This chain uses TRBV10-3 with TRBJ1-3; 8 bases map to TRBD1. CDR3 length equals 14 residues. Germline CDR1 is ENHRY and CDR2 is SYGVKD. Unmatched junction bases numbered 2, after V lost 7 bases and J lost 0 bases. DNA for the CDR3: TGTGCCATCACGGGACAGGACTCTGGAAACACCATATATTTT. It is translated as CAITGQDSGNTIYF.

This rearrangement joins TRBV3-1 (or the pseudogene TRBV3-2) to TRBJ2-3; 9 bases line up with TRBD2. The CDR3 has 15 amino acids. Trimming at V came to 1 base and at J to 6 bases, leaving 5 bases not matched to a gene. Germline V lookup: CDR1 LGHDT, CDR2 YNNKEL (reference sequence). CDR3 sequence: CASSQVSGGQDTQYF. As DNA, the CDR3 is TGTGCCAGCAGCCAAGTTAGCGGGGGACAGGATACGCAGTATTTT.

The chain combines TRBV29-1 with TRBJ2-5, with TRBD2 identical over 13 bases. Germline-derived CDR1 and CDR2 are SQVTM and ANQGSEA. This CDR3 is 13 amino acids long. J lost 3 bases, V lost 7 bases, and 2 bases had no gene match. This chain's CDR3 is CSGGLAGKETQYF. The CDR3 region has the DNA TGCAGCGGGGGACTAGCGGGGAAAGAGACCCAGTACTTC.

The CDR3 is CASSATSGEYNEQFF. CDR3 DNA sequence: TGCGCCAGCAGCGCCACTAGCGGAGAATACAATGAGCAGTTCTTC. This chain connects TRBV5-1 to TRBJ2-1; 8 bases are a match to TRBD2. The length of the CDR3 is 15 residues. V was pared by 4 bases and J by 4 bases, with 7 bases of the junction left unmatched. From germline, CDR1 is SGHRS and CDR2 YFSETQ.

The CDR3, as DNA: TGTGCCAGCAGCCAACAGGGGGCATCGACAGGGGCCAACGTCCTGACTTTC. Its protein product is CASSQQGASTGANVLTF. V is TRBV13 and J is TRBJ2-6; TRBD1 aligns across 9 bases. With 5 bases clipped from V and 4 bases from J, the junction kept 9 bases outside the gene matches. The germline V gene encodes CDR1 PRHDT and CDR2 FYEKMQ (reference sequence). The length of the CDR3 is 17 residues.

This clone has a single count. The chain joins TRBV27 to TRBJ2-5; 9 positions agree with TRBD1. With V trimmed by 5 bases and J by 5 bases, 9 bases remained unmatched. The CDR3 consists of 15 residues. The V gene's germline CDR1 is MNHEY and CDR2 SMNVEV (reference sequence). CDR3 nucleotide sequence: TGTGCCAGCAGTCAGACAACAGGGGGCAGGGAGACCCAGTACTTC. The encoded protein is CASSQTTGGRETQYF.

This chain links TRBV2 with TRBJ1-5; 8 positions match TRBD1. Germline assignment: CDR1 SNHLY and CDR2 FYNNEI. This CDR3 is 16 amino acids long. With 1 base clipped from V and 2 bases from J, the junction kept 4 bases outside the gene matches. The CDR3 bases are TGTGCCAGCAGTGAAGACGGACAGGGAGGCAATCAGCCCCAGCATTTT. Its translation is CASSEDGQGGNQPQHF.

The chain employs TRBV12-3 or TRBV12-4 and TRBJ2-2; 8 bases are a match to TRBD1. V lost 11 bases to trimming and J lost 7 bases; unmatched junction nucleotides: 9. The CDR3 runs to 13 residues. The DNA of the CDR3 is TGTGCCTGCCACCAGGGGGCTAACGGGGAGCTGTTTTTT. Residues: CACHQGANGELFF.

The chain employs TRBV28 and TRBJ1-6; D perhaps matches TRBD1 (6 bases). The CDR3 length is 15 residues. The germline CDR1 and CDR2 sequences are MDHEN and SYDVKM. V lost 6 bases, J lost 2 bases, and 11 bases lay in between. This chain's CDR3 is CASSRGGPYNSPLHF. In nucleotides, the CDR3 is TGTGCCAGCAGCAGAGGGGGACCCTATAATTCACCCCTCCACTTT.

The chain combines TRBV19 with TRBJ1-5; 10 positions agree with TRBD1. There are 15 residues in the CDR3. The germline gives CDR1 LNHDA, CDR2 SQIVND (reference sequence). Trimming cost V 5 bases and J 6 bases; bases outside gene matches: 7. DNA of the CDR3: TGTGCCAGTAGTGGTTCGACAGGGGGCGGTCAGCCCCAGCATTTT. This sequence encodes CASSGSTGGGQPQHF.

The chain employs TRBV7-9 and TRBJ1-2; no definite D call. CDR1 SEHNR and CDR2 FQNEAQ come from the germline V gene (reference sequence). The ends were cut back, 6 bases at V and 0 bases at J, with 8 bases in the middle. There are 13 residues in the CDR3. CDR3 region: CASRASANYGYTF. The CDR3 region has the DNA TGTGCCAGCAGAGCCTCGGCTAACTATGGCTACACCTTC.

The chain is built from TRBV28 and TRBJ1-1, with D possibly matching TRBD1 (6 bases). V lost 5 bases and J lost 1, with 14 bases in between. The CDR3 runs to 15 residues. Germline V CDR1 and CDR2: MDHEN, SYDVKM. CDR3 coding DNA: TGTGCCAGCAGTCCACCAGACAGGAGGAACACTGAAGCTTTCTTT. It is translated as CASSPPDRRNTEAFF. The full variable domain, rest sourced from reference TRBV28 and TRBJ1-1, is DVKVTQSSRYLVKRTGEKVFLECVQDMDHENMFWYRQDPGLGLRLIYFSYDVKMKEKGDIPEGYSVSREKKERFSLILESASTNQTSMYLCASSPPDRRNTEAFFGQGTRLTVV.

The V gene is TRBV2, the J gene TRBJ2-5; D unclear. The CDR3 is 13 amino acids. Trimming took 1 base from V and 4 from J, leaving 7 bases between them. Germline CDR1 SNHLY, CDR2 FYNNEI. This chain's CDR3 is CASSEVATETQYF. CDR3 in DNA: TGTGCCAGCAGTGAAGTGGCCACAGAGACCCAGTACTTC.

J is TRBJ1-6 and V is TRBV28; the D gene is possibly TRBD1 (5 bases). Per the germline V gene, CDR1 is MDHEN and CDR2 is SYDVKM. The CDR3 covers 13 residues. V lost 6 bases to trimming and J lost 9 bases, with 12 bases between them. CDR3 region: CASSLPGGSPLHF. DNA of the CDR3: TGTGCCAGCAGCCTACCCGGGGGTTCACCCCTCCACTTT.

In its sample, this clone was seen once. This chain uses TRBV6-5 with TRBJ2-1; 8 nucleotides line up with TRBD2. Germline assignment: CDR1 MNHEY and CDR2 SVGAGI. The CDR3 length is 13 residues. V lost 8 bases to trimming and J lost 7 bases; unmatched junction nucleotides: 7. The CDR3 spells CASRETSANEQFF. CDR3 sequence (DNA): TGTGCCAGCCGAGAGACTAGCGCTAATGAGCAGTTCTTC.

This chain connects TRBV2 to TRBJ2-1; no reliable D call. V lost 6 bases, J lost 4 bases, and 7 bases lay in between. This CDR3 is built from 12 residues. The V gene's germline CDR1 is SNHLY and CDR2 FYNNEI. The CDR3 sequence is CASRGSYNEQFF. CDR3 coding DNA: TGTGCCAGCAGGGGCAGTTACAATGAGCAGTTCTTC.

The chain is built from TRBV28 and TRBJ2-3; 7 bases agree with TRBD2. CDR3 length equals 15 residues. V was clipped by 10 bases and J by 1 base; unmatched bases: 11. Germline lookup yields CDR1 MDHEN and CDR2 SYDVKM. CDR3 protein: CATTSGTWGTDTQYF. The CDR3, as DNA: TGTGCCACCACCAGCGGGACGTGGGGCACAGATACGCAGTATTTT.

The chain carries TRBV29-1 and TRBJ2-5; D is perhaps TRBD1 (7 bases). Between the trimmed V and J ends, which lost 7 bases and 2 bases, there was a span of 23 bases. The V gene's germline CDR1 is SQVTM and CDR2 ANQGSEA. CDR3 length: 16 residues. The CDR3 nucleotides read TGCAGCGCTATACAGGGGACCGGACTATTGCAAGAGACCCAGTACTTC. Encoded protein: CSAIQGTGLLQETQYF.